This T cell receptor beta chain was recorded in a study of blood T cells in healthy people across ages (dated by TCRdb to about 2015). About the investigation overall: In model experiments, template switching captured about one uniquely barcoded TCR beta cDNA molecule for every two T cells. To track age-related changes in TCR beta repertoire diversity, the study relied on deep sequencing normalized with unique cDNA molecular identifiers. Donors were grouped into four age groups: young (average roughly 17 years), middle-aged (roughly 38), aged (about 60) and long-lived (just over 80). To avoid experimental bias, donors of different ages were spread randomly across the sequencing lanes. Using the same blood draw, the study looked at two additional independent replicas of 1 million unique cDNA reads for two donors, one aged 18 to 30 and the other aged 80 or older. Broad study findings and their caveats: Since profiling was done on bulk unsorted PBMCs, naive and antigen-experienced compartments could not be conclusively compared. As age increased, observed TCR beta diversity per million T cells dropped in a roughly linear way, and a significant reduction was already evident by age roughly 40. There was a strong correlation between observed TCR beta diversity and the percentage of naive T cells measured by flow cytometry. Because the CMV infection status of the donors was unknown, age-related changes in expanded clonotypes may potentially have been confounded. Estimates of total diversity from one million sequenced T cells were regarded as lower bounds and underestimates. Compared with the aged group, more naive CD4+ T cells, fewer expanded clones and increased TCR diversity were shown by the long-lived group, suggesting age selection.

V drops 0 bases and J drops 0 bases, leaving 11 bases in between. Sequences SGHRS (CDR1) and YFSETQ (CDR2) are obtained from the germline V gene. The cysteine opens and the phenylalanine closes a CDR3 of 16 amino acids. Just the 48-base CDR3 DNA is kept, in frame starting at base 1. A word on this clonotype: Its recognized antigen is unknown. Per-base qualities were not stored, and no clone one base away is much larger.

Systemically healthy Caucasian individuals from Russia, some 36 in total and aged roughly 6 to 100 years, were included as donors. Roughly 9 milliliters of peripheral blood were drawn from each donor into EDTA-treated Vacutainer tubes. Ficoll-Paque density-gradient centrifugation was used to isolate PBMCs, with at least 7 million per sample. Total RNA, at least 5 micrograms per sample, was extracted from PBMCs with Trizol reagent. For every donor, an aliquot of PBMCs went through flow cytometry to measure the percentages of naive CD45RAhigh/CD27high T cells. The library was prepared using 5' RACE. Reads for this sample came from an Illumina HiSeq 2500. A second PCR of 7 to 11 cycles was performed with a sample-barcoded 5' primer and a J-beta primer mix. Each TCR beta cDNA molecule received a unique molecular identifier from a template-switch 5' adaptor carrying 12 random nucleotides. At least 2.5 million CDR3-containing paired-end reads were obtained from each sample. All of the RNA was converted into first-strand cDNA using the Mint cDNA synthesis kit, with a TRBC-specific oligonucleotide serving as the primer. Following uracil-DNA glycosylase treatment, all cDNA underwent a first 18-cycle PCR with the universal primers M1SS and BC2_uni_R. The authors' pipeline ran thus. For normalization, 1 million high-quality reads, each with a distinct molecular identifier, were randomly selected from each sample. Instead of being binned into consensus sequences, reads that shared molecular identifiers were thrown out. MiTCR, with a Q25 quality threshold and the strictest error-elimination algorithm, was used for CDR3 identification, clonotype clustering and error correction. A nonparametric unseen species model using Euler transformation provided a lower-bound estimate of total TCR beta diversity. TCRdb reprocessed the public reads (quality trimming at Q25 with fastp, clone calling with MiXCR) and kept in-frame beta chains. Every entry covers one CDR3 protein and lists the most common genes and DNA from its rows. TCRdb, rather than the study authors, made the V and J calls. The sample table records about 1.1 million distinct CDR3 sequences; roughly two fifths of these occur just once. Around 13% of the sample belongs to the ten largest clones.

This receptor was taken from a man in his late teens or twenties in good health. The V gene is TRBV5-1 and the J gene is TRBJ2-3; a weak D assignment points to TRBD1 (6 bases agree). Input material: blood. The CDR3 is CASSLGAGESTDTQYF. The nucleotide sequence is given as TGCGCCAGCAGCTTGGGGGCAGGGGAGAGCACAGATACGCAGTATTTT.